These 32 T cell receptor beta chains were sequenced from one sample in a study of shared clonotypes between healthy human individuals. Produced via immunoSEQ multiplex PCR; TCRdb's table is partial and in-frame only. The sample lists about 980,000 clones; about 80% were seen once. The specimen sequenced was memory CD4+ T cells sorted from blood. Subset meaning: CD45RA-negative fraction. The receptors come from a man aged 18 to 30 in good health.

A note on this clone: The sample holds other DNA sequences that translate to the same CDR3. J is TRBJ2-3 and V is TRBV9; the D gene is possibly TRBD1 (6 bases). The germline V and J ends were trimmed by 0 bases and 0 bases, with 8 bases remaining between them. Germline assignment: CDR1 SGDLS and CDR2 YYNGEE. The CDR3 contains 15 residues. The CDR3 DNA reads as TGTGCCAGCAGCGTAGTGAGGGGGAGCACAGATACGCAGTATTTT. Translating it yields CASSVVRGSTDTQYF.

The chain couples TRBV6-5 to TRBJ2-7; TRBD1 matches 9 bases. The CDR3 extends over 14 amino acids. Trimming removed 6 bases from V and 2 bases from J; junction bases left unmatched: 5. Germline V gives CDR1 MNHEY, CDR2 SVGAGI. CDR3 sequence reads: CASSQGQGTYEQYF. Here the CDR3 DNA reads TGTGCCAGCAGCCAGGGACAGGGCACCTACGAGCAGTACTTC.

As regards this clone: One base separates it from a far larger clone, so it is likely a read error. This sequence joins TRBV4-2 and TRBJ2-2, with 8 nucleotides matching TRBD2. The CDR3 covers 15 residues. The germline gives CDR1 LGHNA, CDR2 YNFKEQ. Written as DNA, the CDR3 is TGTACCAGCTCGGGTCTAGCGGGCACCAAAGGGGAGCTGTTTTTT. It codes for CTSSGLAGTKGELFF.

The V and J genes are TRBV29-1 and TRBJ1-6, with D possibly TRBD1 on 6 matching bases. Trimming shortened V by 0 bases and J by 14 bases, and 14 bases separated the two germline ends. In germline, CDR1 is SQVTM, CDR2 ANQGSEA. This CDR3 has 13 residues. The CDR3 protein is CSVEDPQGSSLHF. CDR3 nucleotides: TGCAGCGTTGAAGATCCTCAGGGGTCATCCCTCCACTTT. Full variable domain (remainder filled in from reference TRBV29-1 and TRBJ1-6): SAVISQKPSRDICQRGTSLTIQCQVDSQVTMMFWYRQQPGQSLTLIATANQGSEATYESGFVIDKFPISRPNLTFSTLTVSNMSPEDSSIYLCSVEDPQGSSLHFGNGTRLTVT.

The J gene is TRBJ2-5, the V gene TRBV11-3; D is undetermined. This CDR3 comprises 13 residues. V was pared by 5 bases and J by 1 base, with 8 bases between. CDR1 is SGHNT and CDR2 is YENEEA in the germline V gene. CDR3 sequence: CASSRSTQETQYF. The DNA for the CDR3 is TGTGCCAGCAGCCGCTCTACCCAAGAGACCCAGTACTTC.

This clone turned up a few times. V gene TRBV29-1 combines with J gene TRBJ1-1, with 8 bases matching TRBD1. Germline V gives CDR1 SQVTM, CDR2 ANQGSEA. The CDR3 runs to 14 residues. V was clipped by 7 bases and J by 2 bases; unmatched bases: 9. As DNA, the CDR3 is TGCAGCGCCCCCGGACAGGGTTATAACACTGAAGCTTTCTTT. Its translation is CSAPGQGYNTEAFF.

This clone was counted a single time. The chain uses TRBV2 and TRBJ2-7; 9 bases align to TRBD1. The junction had 3 bases not matched to a gene; V was cut back by 5 bases and J by 1 base. CDR3 length: 14 residues. Per the germline V gene, CDR1 is SNHLY and CDR2 is FYNNEI. The CDR3 DNA follows: TGTGCCAGCAGTCCCGACAGGGGGTCCTACGAGCAGTACTTC. It translates to CASSPDRGSYEQYF.

The rearrangement links TRBV5-8 to TRBJ2-5; unclear D gene. This CDR3 has 16 amino acids. Per the germline V gene, CDR1 is SGHTS and CDR2 is YDEGEE. Between the trimmed V and J ends, which lost 0 bases and 0 bases, there was a span of 12 bases. The CDR3 coding sequence is TGTGCCAGCAGCTTGGCCGGGCAGAAATACCAAGAGACCCAGTACTTC. It specifies CASSLAGQKYQETQYF.

The chain has TRBV6-5 and TRBJ1-1, with D tentatively TRBD1 (6 bases). The CDR3 loop spans 14 amino acids. Trimming pared 4 bases from V and 7 bases from J, leaving 16 bases between. Germline V CDR1 and CDR2: MNHEY, SVGAGI. CDR3 amino acids: CASSWVLGGYEAFF. DNA for the CDR3: TGTGCCAGCAGTTGGGTCTTGGGGGGCTATGAAGCTTTCTTT.

The chain joins TRBV6-1 to TRBJ2-1, with 12 bases matching TRBD1. J lost 9 bases, V lost 6 bases, and 9 bases had no gene match. This CDR3 comprises 15 residues. Germline CDR1 is MNHNS and CDR2 is SASEGT. The CDR3 loop is CASSDPGQGASEQFF. In DNA, the CDR3 is TGTGCCAGCAGCGATCCGGGACAGGGGGCTAGTGAGCAGTTCTTC.

The chain joins TRBV2 to TRBJ1-1; D gene uncertain. V was shortened by 6 bases and J by 0 bases, with 14 bases between the two germline ends. Germline CDR1 reads SNHLY; CDR2 reads FYNNEI. CDR3 length equals 15 residues. DNA for the CDR3: TGTGCCAGCAGCGATAGACGGGCTATGAACACTGAAGCTTTCTTT. Its translation is CASSDRRAMNTEAFF. The variable domain in full, with the rest retrieved from reference TRBV2 and TRBJ1-1, is EPEVTQTPSHQVTQMGQEVILRCVPISNHLYFYWYRQILGQKVEFLVSFYNNEISEKSEIFDDQFSVERPDGSNFTLKIRSTKLEDSAMYFCASSDRRAMNTEAFFGQGTRLTVV.

This clone was seen a handful of times. The CDR3 loop reads CASSLSRAPGELFF. CDR3 in DNA: TGTGCCAGCAGTTTATCTCGTGCCCCCGGGGAGCTGTTTTTT. The chain employs TRBV27 and TRBJ2-2; no clear D. From germline, CDR1 is MNHEY and CDR2 SMNVEV (reference sequence). This CDR3 contains 14 residues. V shed 0 bases and J shed 6 bases, with 8 bases lying between them.

CDR3: CASSLDGTTRGTQYF. In nucleotides, the CDR3 is TGTGCCAGCAGCTTAGACGGGACTACCCGAGGGACGCAGTATTTT. The rearrangement joins TRBV7-8 to TRBJ2-3, with 7 bases lining up with TRBD2. The V gene end was trimmed by 1 base and the J gene end by 9 bases; junction bases not matched to a gene: 10. Looked up from germline, CDR1 is SGHVS and CDR2 is FQNEAQ. This CDR3 is 15 amino acids long.

The chain has TRBV19 and TRBJ1-2; 10 bases agree with TRBD1. With 5 bases clipped from V and 4 bases from J, the junction kept 7 bases outside the gene matches. The CDR3 extends over 15 amino acids. Germline values: CDR1 LNHDA, CDR2 SQIVND (reference sequence). The CDR3, as DNA: TGTGCCAGTAGTCACCCGGGACAGGGGAGCTATGGCTACACCTTC. Translating gives CASSHPGQGSYGYTF.

V and J are TRBV5-4 and TRBJ1-2; D unresolved. The CDR3 extends over 13 amino acids. CDR1 is SGHNT, CDR2 YYREEE, per germline (reference sequence). V dropped 4 bases and J dropped 8 bases, with 15 bases sitting between them. The CDR3 DNA sequence: TGTGCCAGCAGCACCGGGCTCCGGTCGGGCTACACCTTC. It is translated as CASSTGLRSGYTF.

V and J are TRBV6-4 and TRBJ2-5, with TRBD1 matching 7 bases. Germline CDR1 is MRHNA and CDR2 is SNTAGT. The CDR3 has 15 amino acids. Unmatched junction bases numbered 9, after V lost 6 bases and J lost 2 bases. The CDR3 nucleotides read TGTGCCAGCAGAGGCTACAGGGGAGAACAAGAGACCCAGTACTTC. Its protein is CASRGYRGEQETQYF.

This chain joins TRBV5-1 and TRBJ2-7; D perhaps matches TRBD1 (5 bases). The CDR3 sequence is 18 residues long. Germline lookup yields CDR1 SGHRS and CDR2 YFSETQ. Trimming took 1 base from V and 2 from J, leaving 22 bases between them. The DNA of the CDR3 is TGCGCCAGCAGCTTGAAAAAGTTGGGGCAGGCTATAACCTACGAGCAGTACTTC. This codes for CASSLKKLGQAITYEQYF.

The chain combines TRBV29-1 with TRBJ1-1, with 11 bases fitting TRBD1. This CDR3 has 14 amino acids. Germline CDR1 reads SQVTM; CDR2 reads ANQGSEA. The trim removed 3 bases at V and 10 bases at J, leaving 10 bases unmatched. The CDR3 here is CSVDSPGQGARAFF. The CDR3 DNA follows: TGCAGCGTTGATAGTCCCGGACAGGGGGCGCGAGCTTTCTTT.

This clone was observed once. The V call is TRBV9, the J call TRBJ1-3; no clear D. The V gene lost 0 bases and the J gene lost 4 bases, with 14 bases spanning the gap. The CDR3 has 16 residues. CDR1 SGDLS and CDR2 YYNGEE come from the germline V gene. The CDR3 DNA reads TGTGCCAGCAGCGTAGTATCCCTCCTCGCGGGAAACACCATATATTTT. It specifies CASSVVSLLAGNTIYF.

The rearrangement links TRBV15 to TRBJ1-3, with 12 bases lining up with TRBD1. Germline values: CDR1 LNHNV, CDR2 YYDKDF (reference sequence). CDR3 size: 15 residues. The trim removed 5 bases at V and 4 bases at J, leaving 3 bases unmatched. CDR3 coding DNA: TGTGCCACCAGCGGGGGGACAGGGGGCGGAAACACCATATATTTT. Translation gives CATSGGTGGGNTIYF.

The chain recombines TRBV5-1 with TRBJ1-1, with 7 bases aligning to TRBD1. Germline CDR1 and CDR2: SGHRS and YFSETQ. V was pared by 1 base and J by 4 bases, with 4 bases of the junction left unmatched. The CDR3 has 14 residues. CDR3: CASSLRPGGTEAFF. In DNA form, the CDR3 reads TGCGCCAGCAGCTTGAGACCAGGGGGCACTGAAGCTTTCTTT.

J is TRBJ2-3 and V is TRBV7-9; 12 bases fit TRBD2. This CDR3 contains 15 residues. J lost 3 bases, V lost 4 bases, and 2 bases had no gene match. The germline V gene encodes CDR1 SEHNR and CDR2 FQNEAQ (reference sequence). The CDR3 region is CASSYLAGGTDTQYF. The CDR3 bases are TGTGCCAGCAGCTACCTAGCGGGGGGGACAGATACGCAGTATTTT.

This clone was counted between two and nine times. The V gene is TRBV19, the J gene TRBJ1-5; the D is unclear. V lost 0 bases, J lost 2 bases, and 5 bases lay in between. There are 14 residues in the CDR3. In germline, CDR1 is LNHDA, CDR2 SQIVND (reference sequence). CDR3 sequence reads: CASSIDERNQPQHF. CDR3 DNA sequence: TGTGCCAGTAGTATAGATGAGCGCAATCAGCCCCAGCATTTT.

This clone was observed a few times. V gene TRBV7-2 combines with J gene TRBJ1-4, with no clear D. The CDR3 length is 10 residues. The germline V and J ends were trimmed by 8 bases and 6 bases, with 4 bases remaining between them. Germline V gene sequence: CDR1 SGHTA, CDR2 FQGNSA. CDR3 DNA sequence: TGTGCCAGCGGGGATGAAAAACTGTTTTTT. Translated, it gives CASGDEKLFF.

The CDR3 loop is CASSITSGLAYEQYF. CDR3 coding DNA: TGTGCCAGCAGTATAACTAGCGGTCTCGCCTACGAGCAGTACTTC. This chain links TRBV6-1 with TRBJ2-7; 8 bases match TRBD2. Trimming took 5 bases from V and 2 from J; bases not matched to a gene: 8. CDR3 length: 15 residues. The germline V gene encodes CDR1 MNHNS and CDR2 SASEGT.

The chain has TRBV21-1 and TRBJ1-2. TRBV21-1 is labeled a pseudogene. This CDR3 comprises 15 residues. The CDR3 bases are TGTGCCAGCAGCAAAAGGAGGGCAGAAACCTATGGCTACACCTTC. Residues: CASSKRRAETYGYTF.

The J gene is TRBJ2-7, the V gene TRBV7-2; 7 nucleotides match TRBD2. V lost 2 bases, J lost 1 base, and 8 bases stayed unmatched. This CDR3 spans 16 amino acids. Looked up from germline, CDR1 is SGHTA and CDR2 is FQGNSA. CDR3 nucleotide sequence: TGTGCCAGCAGCTTAAGCGGGCTAGCGGATTCCTACGAGCAGTACTTC. It is translated as CASSLSGLADSYEQYF.

V is TRBV10-3 and J is TRBJ2-1; tentatively, D is TRBD2 (6 bases). Germline CDR1 and CDR2: ENHRY and SYGVKD. The CDR3 is 14 amino acids. Trimming removed 5 bases at V and 4 bases at J, with 12 bases between. The CDR3 DNA reads as TGTGCCATCAGTATATCTAGCGTTTACAATGAGCAGTTCTTC. Amino acid sequence: CAISISSVYNEQFF.

This clone was recorded a few times. V is TRBV19 and J is TRBJ1-1; D possibly corresponds to TRBD1 (6 bases). Trimming left V 4 bases short and J 11 bases short, with 17 bases between. The CDR3 spans 13 residues. CDR1 LNHDA and CDR2 SQIVND come from the germline V gene (reference sequence). CDR3 DNA: TGTGCCAGTAGTACGAACCGACAGGCGGGGGCTTTCTTT. The encoded protein is CASSTNRQAGAFF.

A note on this clone: The sample carries other DNA sequences with the same CDR3. V usage is TRBV7-2 and J usage is TRBJ1-1, with D perhaps TRBD1 (5 bases). The V gene's germline CDR1 is SGHTA and CDR2 FQGNSA. V shed 2 bases and J shed 2 bases, with 9 bases lying between them. The CDR3 length is 14 residues. CDR3 region: CASSLRQGNTEAFF. For the CDR3, the DNA is TGTGCCAGCAGCTTACGCCAGGGAAACACTGAAGCTTTCTTT.

This clone was counted between two and nine times. V is TRBV4-3 and J is TRBJ2-1; 9 positions match TRBD2. CDR1 LGHNA and CDR2 YSLEER come from the germline V gene. J gave up 5 bases and V 0 bases, and 11 bases lay outside the gene matches. This CDR3 region has 18 residues. The CDR3 region has the DNA TGCGCCAGCAGCCAAGATTGGGCGGGAGGGTTTAGGGACAATGAGCAGTTCTTC. Encoded protein: CASSQDWAGGFRDNEQFF.

V usage is TRBV4-3 and J usage is TRBJ1-1; D may be TRBD1 (6 bases). V was clipped by 5 bases and J by 3 bases, with 19 bases between them. Germline values: CDR1 LGHNA, CDR2 YSLEER. This CDR3 contains 16 residues. The CDR3 nucleotides are TGCGCCAGCAGCTTAAATGCGGGGGGCGGAGACACTGAAGCTTTCTTT. Residues: CASSLNAGGGDTEAFF.